These 4 T cell receptor beta chains came from one sample sequenced in a study of blood T cell repertoires in COVID-19. Profiling relied on immunoSEQ multiplex PCR, and the TCRdb table lists in-frame clones only, not all of them. The profile covers 150,000 to 200,000 clones, with about four fifths appearing a single time and around 18% taken by the ten largest. The sequenced sample was PBMCs or T cells enriched from blood (not recorded which). Receptors were obtained from a man aged 60-69 years who had recovered from COVID-19.

This rearrangement joins TRBV19 to TRBJ1-1; TRBD1 aligns across 9 bases. The V segment lost 7 bases and the J segment 4 bases; nucleotides outside the gene matches: 10. Germline CDR1 LNHDA, CDR2 SQIVND (reference sequence). This CDR3 comprises 15 residues. CDR3: CASTRTGVSSTEAFF. DNA for the CDR3: TGTGCCAGTACCCGGACAGGGGTGAGTTCCACTGAAGCTTTCTTT. The variable domain in full, with the rest retrieved from reference TRBV19 and TRBJ1-1, is DGGITQSPKYLFRKEGQNVTLSCEQNLNHDAMYWYRQDPGQGLRLIYYSQIVNDFQKGDIAEGYSVSREKKESFPLTVTSAQKNPTAFYLCASTRTGVSSTEAFFGQGTRLTVV.

The V call is TRBV28, the J call TRBJ2-1; TRBD2 matches at 13 bases. Per germline, CDR1 MDHEN and CDR2 SYDVKM. This CDR3 spans 15 amino acids. The J segment lost 6 bases and the V segment lost 5 bases, leaving 4 bases of the junction unmatched. The CDR3 region is CASSPTSGRANEQFF. The DNA for the CDR3 is TGTGCCAGCAGTCCAACTAGCGGGAGGGCCAATGAGCAGTTCTTC.

The chain has TRBV6-5 and TRBJ2-1; 9 bases match TRBD2. This CDR3 has 15 residues. Germline CDR1 and CDR2: MNHEY and SVGAGI. Trimming at V came to 0 bases and at J to 9 bases, leaving 6 bases not matched to a gene. DNA of the CDR3: TGTGCCAGCAGTTACTCGCGGGAGGGATTAGGTGAGCAGTTCTTC. Its translation is CASSYSREGLGEQFF.

The chain is built from TRBV13 and TRBJ2-7, with a tentative D call TRBD1 (5 bases). The CDR3 loop spans 16 amino acids. Per germline, CDR1 PRHDT and CDR2 FYEKMQ (reference sequence). V lost 2 bases to trimming and J lost 1 base, with 15 bases between them. The CDR3 reads CASSLTRAIRSYEQYF. The CDR3 DNA reads as TGTGCCAGCAGCTTAACCAGGGCCATACGATCCTACGAGCAGTACTTC.